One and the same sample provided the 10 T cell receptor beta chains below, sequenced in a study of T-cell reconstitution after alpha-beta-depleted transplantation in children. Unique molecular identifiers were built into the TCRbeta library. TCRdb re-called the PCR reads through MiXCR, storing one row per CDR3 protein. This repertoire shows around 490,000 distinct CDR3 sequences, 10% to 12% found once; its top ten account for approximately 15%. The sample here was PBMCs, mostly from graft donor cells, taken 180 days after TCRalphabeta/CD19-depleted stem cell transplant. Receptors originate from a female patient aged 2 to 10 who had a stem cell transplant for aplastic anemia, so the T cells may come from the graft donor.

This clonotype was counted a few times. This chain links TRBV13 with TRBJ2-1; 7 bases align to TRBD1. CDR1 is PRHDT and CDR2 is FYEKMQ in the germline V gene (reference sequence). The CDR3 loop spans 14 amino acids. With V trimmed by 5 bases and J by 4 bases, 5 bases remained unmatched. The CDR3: CASSRDRTYNEQFF. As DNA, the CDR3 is TGTGCCAGCAGCCGGGACAGAACATACAATGAGCAGTTCTTC.

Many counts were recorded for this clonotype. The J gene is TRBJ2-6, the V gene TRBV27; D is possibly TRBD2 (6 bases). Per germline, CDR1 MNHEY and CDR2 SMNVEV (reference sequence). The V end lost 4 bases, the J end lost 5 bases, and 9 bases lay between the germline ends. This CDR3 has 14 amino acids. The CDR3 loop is CASSSGDWANVLTF. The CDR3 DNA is TGTGCCAGCAGTTCGGGGGACTGGGCCAACGTCCTGACTTTC.

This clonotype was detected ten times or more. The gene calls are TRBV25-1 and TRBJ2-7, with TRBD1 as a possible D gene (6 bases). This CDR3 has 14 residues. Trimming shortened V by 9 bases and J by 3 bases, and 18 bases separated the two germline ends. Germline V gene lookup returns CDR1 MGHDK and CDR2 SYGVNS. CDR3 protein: CARNSGATFYEQYV. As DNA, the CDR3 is TGTGCCAGGAACTCAGGGGCCACTTTCTACGAGCAGTACGTC.

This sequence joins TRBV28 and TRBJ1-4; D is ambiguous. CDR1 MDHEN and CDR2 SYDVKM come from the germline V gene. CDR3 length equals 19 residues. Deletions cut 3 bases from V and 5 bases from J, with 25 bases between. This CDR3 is CASSFWERAVRKMNEKLFF. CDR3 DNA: TGTGCCAGCAGTTTTTGGGAAAGGGCTGTTAGGAAGATGAATGAAAAACTGTTTTTT.

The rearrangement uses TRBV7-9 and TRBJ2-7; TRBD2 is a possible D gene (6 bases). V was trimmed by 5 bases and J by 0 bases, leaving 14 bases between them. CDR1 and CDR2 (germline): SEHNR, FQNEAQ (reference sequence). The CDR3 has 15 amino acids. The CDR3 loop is CASSPPGTGSYEQYF. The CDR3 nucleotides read TGTGCCAGCAGCCCCCCCGGGACTGGCTCCTACGAGCAGTACTTC.

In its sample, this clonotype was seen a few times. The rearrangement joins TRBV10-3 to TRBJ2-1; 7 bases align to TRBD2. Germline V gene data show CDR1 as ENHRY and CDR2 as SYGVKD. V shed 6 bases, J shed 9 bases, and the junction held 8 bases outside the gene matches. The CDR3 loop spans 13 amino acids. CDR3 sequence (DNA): TGTGCCATCAGCCCCCTCGGCGGGAGTGAGCAGTTCTTC. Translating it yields CAISPLGGSEQFF.

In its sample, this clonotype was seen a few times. CDR3: CSARSGRVNEQYF. For the CDR3, the DNA is TGCAGTGCGAGGAGCGGGAGAGTCAACGAGCAGTACTTC. The V gene is TRBV20-1, the J gene TRBJ2-7; 8 bases fit TRBD2. Germline V gene lookup returns CDR1 DFQATT and CDR2 SNEGSKA (reference sequence). The CDR3 contains 13 residues. Trimming cost V 6 bases and J 5 bases; bases outside gene matches: 9.

In nucleotides, the CDR3 is TGTGCCAGCAGTCAAAGGTTGCGGCAGGGGGCCGGGGAGCTGTTTTTT. Protein product: CASSQRLRQGAGELFF. The V gene is TRBV27, the J gene TRBJ2-2; TRBD1 aligns across 7 bases. This CDR3 has 16 amino acids. V trimming: 5 bases; J trimming: 6 bases; junction bases outside the gene matches: 12. Germline CDR1 MNHEY, CDR2 SMNVEV (reference sequence).

CDR3 residues: CASSQDGTSGRNTQYF. In nucleotides, the CDR3 is TGCGCCAGCAGCCAAGATGGGACTAGCGGGAGGAATACGCAGTATTTT. J is TRBJ2-3 and V is TRBV4-3; 15 positions agree with TRBD2. V lost 0 bases and J lost 7; bases outside the gene matches: 2. Germline V gene sequence: CDR1 LGHNA, CDR2 YSLEER. The CDR3 length is 16 residues.

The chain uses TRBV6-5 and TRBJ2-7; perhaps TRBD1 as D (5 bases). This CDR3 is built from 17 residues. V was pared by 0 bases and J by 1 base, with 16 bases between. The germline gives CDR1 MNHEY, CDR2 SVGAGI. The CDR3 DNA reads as TGTGCCAGCAGTTACTCGACCCTAAGACAGATATCCTACGAGCAGTACTTC. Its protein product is CASSYSTLRQISYEQYF.